The present entry profiles one T cell receptor beta chain with its context. Its antigen is still unknown. V was cut by 6 bases and J by 3 bases, with 18 bases left in between. Per the germline V gene, CDR1 is SGHRS and CDR2 is YFSETQ. The CDR3 contains 15 residues. TCRdb processed the 5' RACE reads anew with MiXCR; each CDR3 protein has one entry. The sample consists of 700,000 to 1,000,000 distinct CDR3 sequences, approximately 12% of them appearing once. This entry belongs to a study of CD8 T cells in ankylosing spondylitis. Findings and limits, study-wide: What appeared characteristic of ankylosing spondylitis blood was a TCR beta motif of fewer than ten highly homologous variants. Reports of some motif variants in reactive arthritis synovial fluid and blood predate this one. Matched synovial fluid from ankylosing spondylitis patients was reported to be enriched for disease-linked clones.

The V gene is TRBV5-1, the J gene TRBJ1-1, with a possible D match to TRBD1 (6 bases). The clonotype was recovered from a male donor with ankylosing spondylitis. The source material was blood, either unsorted or a sorted T cell fraction (not recorded which). The CDR3 protein is CASTLRGASYTEAFF. CDR3 in DNA: TGCGCCAGCACTTTGCGGGGGGCCAGCTACACTGAAGCTTTCTTT.